The present T cell receptor beta chain was sequenced within a study of blood T cell repertoires in COVID-19. The data were produced by immunoSEQ multiplex PCR, yet TCRdb's version contains in-frame clones alone and is incomplete. This table holds about 85,000 clones, 84% found once. Deletions cut 0 bases from V and 0 bases from J, with 9 bases between. Germline CDR1 reads MNHEY; CDR2 reads SVGAGI. The CDR3 sequence is 16 residues long. This chain joins TRBV6-5 and TRBJ1-3, with D unresolved. The specimen sequenced was peripheral blood. The sequence was collected from a man aged 55 to 70 with acute or convalescent COVID-19. The CDR3 DNA is TGTGCCAGCAGTTACTCGTGGGCAAACTCTGGAAACACCATATATTTT. Amino acids: CASSYSWANSGNTIYF.